Below are 32 T cell receptor beta chains sequenced from a single sample in a study of cytomegalovirus exposure and HLA in healthy donors. The PCR used 60 Vbeta and 13 Jbeta primers. Clones were read by immunoSEQ multiplex PCR, and TCRdb kept only the in-frame ones, dropping some. Among around 210,000 clones listed, roughly 78% were seen once. The sequencing sample was made of PBMCs. These receptors were obtained from a boy younger than 18 in good health and CMV-seronegative.

The chain is built from TRBV30 and TRBJ2-1; 10 bases map to TRBD2. Germline V gene data show CDR1 as GTSNPN and CDR2 as SVGIG (reference sequence). J gave up 7 bases and V 7 bases, and 7 bases lay outside the gene matches. The CDR3 covers 13 residues. The CDR3 DNA sequence: TGTGCCTTTAGCGGGGGGAAACCGAATGAGCAGTTCTTC. Residues: CAFSGGKPNEQFF.

The CDR3 region is CASSSSPGQGYEQYF. The CDR3 DNA is TGTGCCAGCAGCTCAAGTCCGGGACAGGGCTACGAGCAGTACTTC. The genes are TRBV13 and TRBJ2-7; 9 bases are shared with TRBD1. Unmatched junction bases numbered 7, after V lost 4 bases and J lost 3 bases. Germline V gene sequence: CDR1 PRHDT, CDR2 FYEKMQ (reference sequence). CDR3 length: 15 amino acids.

The gene calls are TRBV30 and TRBJ1-5; no reliable D call. Trimming stripped 3 bases from V and 8 bases from J, with 17 bases between. Germline V gives CDR1 GTSNPN, CDR2 SVGIG (reference sequence). This CDR3 comprises 14 residues. Written as DNA, the CDR3 is TGTGCCTGGAGCCCGAGGCAGTCGAGGGAGCCCCAGCATTTT. It codes for CAWSPRQSREPQHF.

The table lists this clone with a few counts. J is TRBJ1-2 and V is TRBV28; the D is unclear. Germline lookup yields CDR1 MDHEN and CDR2 SYDVKM. This CDR3 has 15 residues. The V end lost 5 bases, the J end lost 7 bases, and 20 bases lay between the germline ends. This CDR3 is CASSPPPHRKSGYTF. CDR3 bases: TGTGCCAGCAGTCCGCCCCCCCACAGAAAGTCTGGCTACACCTTC.

This sequence joins TRBV7-2 and TRBJ1-3; no definite D call. The CDR3 totals 12 residues. Germline V gives CDR1 SGHTA, CDR2 FQGNSA. V shed 6 bases and J shed 4 bases, with 7 bases lying between them. In DNA form, the CDR3 reads TGTGCCAGCAGATCGACAGGAAACACCATATATTTT. Translation: CASRSTGNTIYF.

The CDR3 region is CASTPGSTGSGTEAFF. The CDR3 bases are TGCGCCAGCACCCCGGGGAGTACAGGGTCGGGCACTGAAGCTTTCTTT. The chain carries TRBV5-1 and TRBJ1-1; TRBD1 is a possible D gene (6 bases). The ends were cut back, 6 bases at V and 4 bases at J, with 22 bases in the middle. This CDR3 is built from 16 residues. Germline V gene lookup returns CDR1 SGHRS and CDR2 YFSETQ.

This clone appeared a few times. This chain links TRBV6-6 with TRBJ2-1; 12 bases align to TRBD2. The CDR3 spans 16 residues. J lost 6 bases, V lost 2 bases, and 5 bases had no gene match. Germline loops: CDR1 MNHNY, CDR2 SVGAGI (reference sequence). The CDR3 spells CASSYSLAGGLNEQFF. The CDR3 DNA reads as TGTGCCAGCAGTTACAGCCTAGCGGGGGGGCTCAATGAGCAGTTCTTC.

Only a few counts were recorded for this clone. V is TRBV11-2 and J is TRBJ2-7, with D maybe TRBD2 (6 bases). Trimming shortened V by 3 bases and J by 0 bases, and 18 bases separated the two germline ends. This CDR3 region has 17 residues. Germline-derived CDR1 and CDR2 are SGHAT and FQNNGV. Here the CDR3 reads CASSFPRGLKISYEQYF. The CDR3 DNA reads as TGTGCCAGCAGCTTCCCTCGGGGACTCAAAATCTCCTACGAGCAGTACTTC.

This chain joins TRBV18 and TRBJ2-1; 7 positions agree with TRBD1. CDR3 length: 16 residues. Losses at the gene ends were 3 bases for V and 2 bases for J; bases not matched to a gene: 7. The germline CDR1 and CDR2 sequences are KGHSH and LQKENI. CDR3 in amino acids: CASSPSWQGAYNEQFF. CDR3 sequence (DNA): TGTGCCAGCTCACCGTCATGGCAGGGGGCCTACAATGAGCAGTTCTTC.

V usage is TRBV29-1 and J usage is TRBJ1-5; 8 positions agree with TRBD1. This CDR3 has 13 residues. From germline, CDR1 is SQVTM and CDR2 ANQGSEA. The V segment lost 4 bases and the J segment 7 bases; nucleotides outside the gene matches: 6. CDR3 nucleotides: TGCAGCGTTGCCGGGACAGGAAAACAGCCCCAGCATTTT. It encodes CSVAGTGKQPQHF.

The chain joins TRBV7-9 to TRBJ1-1; D possibly corresponds to TRBD1 (6 bases). The V end was cut by 3 bases, the J end by 3 bases, with 8 bases between. This CDR3 contains 13 residues. CDR1 is SEHNR, CDR2 FQNEAQ, per germline (reference sequence). In nucleotides, the CDR3 is TGTGCCAGCAGCTTTAGGGGGTACACTGAAGCTTTCTTT. Its protein product is CASSFRGYTEAFF.

This clone was seen once. The V call is TRBV11-3, the J call TRBJ2-3; 13 bases match TRBD2. The CDR3 sequence is 19 residues long. The ends lost 0 bases at V and 7 bases at J; junction bases unmatched: 13. Germline CDR1 is SGHNT and CDR2 is YENEEA. The CDR3 sequence is CASSLDRTSGGPRVNTQYF. The CDR3 DNA follows: TGTGCCAGCAGCTTAGACCGGACTAGCGGGGGCCCGAGAGTGAATACGCAGTATTTT.

The rearrangement uses TRBV7-6 and TRBJ1-4; 9 bases are shared with TRBD1. This CDR3 spans 15 amino acids. J lost 10 bases, V lost 0 bases, and 6 bases had no gene match. Germline assignment: CDR1 SGHVS and CDR2 FNYEAQ. As DNA, the CDR3 is TGTGCCAGCAGCTTAGCCGGGACAGGGATAACAAAACTGTTTTTT. Its protein is CASSLAGTGITKLFF.

The CDR3 DNA reads TGTGCCAGCAGCTTATTCAGGGTCCCCCAGTACTTC. Translating gives CASSLFRVPQYF. V and J are TRBV11-3 and TRBJ2-5; possible D gene TRBD1, 5 bases. There are 12 residues in the CDR3. From germline, CDR1 is SGHNT and CDR2 YENEEA. V gave up 2 bases and J gave up 9 bases, with 10 bases separating them.

To note about this clone: The sample has other DNA sequences that encode this CDR3 too. The CDR3 DNA is TGTGCCAGTACCTTCGACAGTGCCCTCGCCGAAAAACTGTTTTTT. This codes for CASTFDSALAEKLFF. V is TRBV2 and J is TRBJ1-4; D is possibly TRBD1 (5 bases). V lost 9 bases, J lost 8 bases, and 22 bases lay in between. The CDR3 loop spans 15 amino acids. CDR1 and CDR2 from the germline V gene are SNHLY and FYNNEI.

V gene TRBV7-9 combines with J gene TRBJ2-3; D gene uncertain. The CDR3 contains 15 residues. The V gene lost 6 bases and the J gene lost 3 bases, with 16 bases spanning the gap. Germline V gives CDR1 SEHNR, CDR2 FQNEAQ (reference sequence). Written as DNA, the CDR3 is TGTGCCAGCAGTTTAAGCCCCGCCGGGACAGATACGCAGTATTTT. Translating it yields CASSLSPAGTDTQYF.

This chain joins TRBV2 and TRBJ2-7; possibly TRBD1 for D (5 bases). The CDR3 covers 15 residues. CDR1 and CDR2 (germline): SNHLY, FYNNEI. V was shortened by 3 bases and J by 0 bases, with 12 bases between the two germline ends. The CDR3 sequence is CASSDGQGNSYEQYF. CDR3 DNA sequence: TGTGCCAGCAGTGACGGCCAGGGCAACTCCTACGAGCAGTACTTC.

The CDR3 here is CASSQDLGHMNTEAFF. The CDR3, as DNA: TGTGCCAGCAGCCAAGATTTGGGACACATGAACACTGAAGCTTTCTTT. This rearrangement joins TRBV4-2 to TRBJ1-1; tentative D call: TRBD1 (6 bases). CDR1 LGHNA and CDR2 YNFKEQ come from the germline V gene. Trimming pared 0 bases from V and 0 bases from J, leaving 11 bases between. The CDR3 contains 16 residues.

The gene calls are TRBV25-1 and TRBJ2-5; D gene uncertain. TRBJ2-7 matches the DNA end more closely, so the J call is doubtful. CDR1 MGHDK and CDR2 SYGVNS come from the germline V gene. CDR3 size: 11 residues. CDR3 nucleotide sequence: TGTGCCAGCAGTGAACGGTACGAGCAGTACTTC. Translating gives CASSERYEQYF.

The chain joins TRBV15 to TRBJ1-1; no clear D gene. Germline CDR1 and CDR2: LNHNV and YYDKDF (reference sequence). Trimming shortened V by 0 bases and J by 6 bases, and 14 bases separated the two germline ends. This CDR3 spans 15 amino acids. The DNA of the CDR3 is TGTGCCACCAGCAGAGAGGTACACCCACTAGCTGAAGCTTTCTTT. Translating it yields CATSREVHPLAEAFF.

This chain links TRBV20-1 with TRBJ2-1, with no clear D. V was trimmed by 8 bases and J by 8 bases, leaving 10 bases between them. This CDR3 is 10 amino acids long. Per germline, CDR1 DFQATT and CDR2 SNEGSKA (reference sequence). The CDR3 nucleotides are TGCAGTCCGGCTCGGGATGAGCAGTTCTTC. Translating it yields CSPARDEQFF.

The chain links TRBV6-1 to TRBJ1-2; the match to TRBD1 covers 8 bases. The ends lost 6 bases at V and 4 bases at J; junction bases unmatched: 4. This CDR3 is 13 amino acids long. CDR1 and CDR2 from the germline V gene are MNHNS and SASEGT. The DNA for the CDR3 is TGTGCCAGCAGATCGGACAGGGTCTATGGCTACACCTTC. Its translation is CASRSDRVYGYTF.

The chain uses TRBV9 and TRBJ2-3; D gene uncertain. The V gene's germline CDR1 is SGDLS and CDR2 YYNGEE. The CDR3 is 15 amino acids. The ends were cut back, 4 bases at V and 4 bases at J, with 16 bases in the middle. CDR3 nucleotides: TGTGCCAGCAGCCCCGGGTCTTTACACCCAGATACGCAGTATTTT. Its translation is CASSPGSLHPDTQYF.

The V and J genes are TRBV11-2 and TRBJ1-1; D is perhaps TRBD1 (6 bases). V gave up 4 bases and J gave up 0 bases, with 12 bases separating them. The CDR3 runs 15 residues. Germline CDR1 SGHAT, CDR2 FQNNGV. Written as DNA, the CDR3 is TGTGCCAGCAGCTCCGCCGGGACAATGAACACTGAAGCTTTCTTT. Translated: CASSSAGTMNTEAFF.

The chain has TRBV19 and TRBJ2-7; TRBD1 matches at 7 bases. Losses at the gene ends were 5 bases for V and 3 bases for J; bases not matched to a gene: 13. CDR1 is LNHDA and CDR2 is SQIVND in the germline V gene (reference sequence). The CDR3 loop spans 16 amino acids. The CDR3 region is CASSFLPGTVFYEQYF. The DNA of the CDR3 is TGTGCCAGTAGTTTTCTCCCCGGGACAGTATTCTACGAGCAGTACTTC.

The chain uses TRBV29-1 and TRBJ1-2; D might be TRBD1 (5 bases). Germline CDR1 SQVTM, CDR2 ANQGSEA. V lost 8 bases to trimming and J lost 4 bases, with 26 bases between them. The CDR3 loop spans 16 amino acids. The chain's CDR3 is CSTLRGRGPSFYGYTF. Written as DNA, the CDR3 is TGCAGCACTCTCCGGGGGAGGGGTCCTAGCTTCTATGGCTACACCTTC.

This clone came up once. The V call is TRBV27, the J call TRBJ2-3, with TRBD2 matching over 11 bases. Unmatched junction bases numbered 8, after V lost 0 bases and J lost 3 bases. Germline V gene sequence: CDR1 MNHEY, CDR2 SMNVEV (reference sequence). The CDR3 is 18 amino acids. The CDR3 DNA reads TGTGCCAGCAGTTTATCGATGCTAGCGGGGGGTGAGACAGATACGCAGTATTTT. Its translation: CASSLSMLAGGETDTQYF.

This clone is a singleton in its sample. The chain employs TRBV6-6 and TRBJ2-5; no clear D. The V end lost 8 bases, the J end lost 5 bases, and 9 bases lay between the germline ends. CDR1 and CDR2 (germline): MNHNY, SVGAGI (reference sequence). CDR3 length: 11 amino acids. The CDR3 reads CASYYGETQYF. Here the CDR3 DNA reads TGTGCCAGCTACTACGGTGAGACCCAGTACTTC.

This clone is a singleton in its sample. V gene TRBV4-1 combines with J gene TRBJ1-1, with a weak D call TRBD1 (5 bases). The V end was cut by 2 bases, the J end by 1 base, with 17 bases between. This CDR3 spans 17 amino acids. Germline CDR1 is MGHRA and CDR2 is YSYEKL. The CDR3 DNA sequence: TGCGCCAGCAGCCAAATAGCCAGGGCCGAAGGGAACACTGAAGCTTTCTTT. It specifies CASSQIARAEGNTEAFF.

The J gene is TRBJ2-7, the V gene TRBV6-5, with D maybe TRBD1 (6 bases). The CDR3 sequence is 14 residues long. V was pared by 0 bases and J by 1 base, with 7 bases between. The germline V gene encodes CDR1 MNHEY and CDR2 SVGAGI. The CDR3 sequence is CASSYSGTSYEQYF. In nucleotides, the CDR3 is TGTGCCAGCAGTTACTCGGGGACATCCTACGAGCAGTACTTC.

The rearrangement links TRBV19 to TRBJ2-7; tentatively, D is TRBD1 (6 bases). The germline gives CDR1 LNHDA, CDR2 SQIVND (reference sequence). The V and J ends lost 8 bases and 3 bases respectively, with 11 bases between them. The CDR3 sequence is 12 residues long. DNA for the CDR3: TGTGCCAGTGTGGACAGAGACTACGAGCAGTACTTC. Protein: CASVDRDYEQYF. Full variable domain (missing parts from reference TRBV19 and TRBJ2-7): DGGITQSPKYLFRKEGQNVTLSCEQNLNHDAMYWYRQDPGQGLRLIYYSQIVNDFQKGDIAEGYSVSREKKESFPLTVTSAQKNPTAFYLCASVDRDYEQYFGPGTRLTVT.

The chain recombines TRBV7-2 with TRBJ2-5; 11 nucleotides agree with TRBD2. This CDR3 comprises 16 residues. Germline values: CDR1 SGHTA, CDR2 FQGNSA. With V trimmed by 1 base and J by 4 bases, 5 bases remained unmatched. CDR3: CASSLGSSGRAETQYF. As DNA, the CDR3 is TGTGCCAGCAGCTTAGGTAGTAGCGGGAGGGCAGAGACCCAGTACTTC.